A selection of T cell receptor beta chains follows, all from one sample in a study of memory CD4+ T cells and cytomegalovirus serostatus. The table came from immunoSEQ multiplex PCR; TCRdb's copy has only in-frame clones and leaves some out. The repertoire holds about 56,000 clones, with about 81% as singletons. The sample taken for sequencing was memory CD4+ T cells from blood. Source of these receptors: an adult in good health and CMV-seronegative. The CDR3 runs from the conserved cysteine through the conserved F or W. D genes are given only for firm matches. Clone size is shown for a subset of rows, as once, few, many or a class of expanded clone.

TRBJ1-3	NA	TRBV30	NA	TGTGCCTGGAGTACATTCTCTGGAAACACCATATATTTT	CAWSTFSGNTIYF
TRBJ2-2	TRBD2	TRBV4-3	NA	TGCGCCAGCAGCCAAGATGCTAGCGGGGGGAACACCGGGGAGCTGTTTTTT	CASSQDASGGNTGELFF
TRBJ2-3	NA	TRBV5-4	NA	TGTGCCAGCAGCGGCCTGACAGCTAGCACAGATACGCAGTATTTT	CASSGLTASTDTQYF
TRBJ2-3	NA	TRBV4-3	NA	TGCGCCAGCAGCATAGGGAGGTCGGTGGGGAGCACAGATACGCAGTATTTT	CASSIGRSVGSTDTQYF
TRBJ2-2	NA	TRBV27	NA	TGTGCCAGCAGTTGGGGGCGTCCCGGGGAGCTGTTTTTT	CASSWGRPGELFF
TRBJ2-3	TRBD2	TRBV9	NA	TGTGCCAGCAGCGTGATTAGCGGGGGGGCGGCAGATACGCAGTATTTT	CASSVISGGAADTQYF
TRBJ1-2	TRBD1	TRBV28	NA	TGTGCCAGCAAACCGGGACAGGGTGGCTATGGCTACACCTTC	CASKPGQGGYGYTF
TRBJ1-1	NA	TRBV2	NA	TGTGCCAGCATCCGGTCGTATTTGAACACTGAAGCTTTCTTT	CASIRSYLNTEAFF
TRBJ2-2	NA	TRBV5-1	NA	TGCGCCAGCAGCTCGTCGACAGCGAACACCGGGGAGCTGTTTTTT	CASSSSTANTGELFF
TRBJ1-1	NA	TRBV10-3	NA	TGTGCCATCAGTGGGGACCCCCTACACTTGACTGAAGCTTTCTTT	CAISGDPLHLTEAFF
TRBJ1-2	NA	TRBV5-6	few	TGTGCCAGCAGCTCCACTGGAAATTATGGCTACACCTTC	CASSSTGNYGYTF
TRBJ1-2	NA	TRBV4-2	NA	TGTGCCAGCAGCCAAGATATGGCACAGCGAAGGAATGGCTACACCTTC	CASSQDMAQRRNGYTF
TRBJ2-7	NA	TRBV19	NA	TGTGCCAGTAGTATCTCTTCGGGCGGAGAGCAGTACTTC	CASSISSGGEQYF
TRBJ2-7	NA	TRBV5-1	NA	TGCGCCAGCAGCTTGGAGTACAGTACCTACGAGCAGTACTTC	CASSLEYSTYEQYF
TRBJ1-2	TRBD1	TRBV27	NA	TGTGCCAGCAGTGCCGCCGGACAGGGTCGGGCTAACTATGGCTACACCTTC	CASSAAGQGRANYGYTF
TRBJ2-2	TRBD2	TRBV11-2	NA	TGTGCCAGCAGCTTAGGCCCTAGCGGGGGACCCACCGGGGAGCTGTTTTTT	CASSLGPSGGPTGELFF
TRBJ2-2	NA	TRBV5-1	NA	TGCGCCAGCAGCTTGCGGGTTGGCGACACCGGGGAGCTGTTTTTT	CASSLRVGDTGELFF
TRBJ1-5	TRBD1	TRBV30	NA	TGTGCCTGGAGTCCAGGGGGCGGGCCCCAGCATTTT	CAWSPGGGPQHF
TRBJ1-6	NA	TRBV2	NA	TGTGCCAGCAGCCAGGACAGCTATAATTCACCCCTCCACTTT	CASSQDSYNSPLHF
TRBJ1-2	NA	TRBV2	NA	TGTGCCAGCAGTGCACGGCAGGGTAGAGGCTACACCTTC	CASSARQGRGYTF
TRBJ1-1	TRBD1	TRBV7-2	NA	TGTGCCAGCAGCCGGGGACAGCTCATCTCGATGAACACTGAAGCTTTCTTT	CASSRGQLISMNTEAFF
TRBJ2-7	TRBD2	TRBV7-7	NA	TGTGCTAGCAGCTCGGCCGGGACTAGGTTCGTGTCCGAGCAGTACTTC	CASSSAGTRFVSEQYF
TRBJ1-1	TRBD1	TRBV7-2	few	TGTGCCAGCAGCTTAGATATGACAGGGCTCCCTGAAGCTTTCTTT	CASSLDMTGLPEAFF
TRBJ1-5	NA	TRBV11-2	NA	TGTGCCAGCAGCCCCTCTGCCCAGATGCCCCAGCATTTT	CASSPSAQMPQHF
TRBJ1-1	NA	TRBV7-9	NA	TGTGCCAGCAGCTTAAGTCCGGGAGTAGCTTTCTTT	CASSLSPGVAFF
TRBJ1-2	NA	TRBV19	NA	TGTGCCAGTAGTGCGGGGGTGATGGCTAACTATGGCTACACCTTC	CASSAGVMANYGYTF
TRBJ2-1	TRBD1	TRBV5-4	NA	TGTGCCAGCAGCTATGGTGGGACAGGGGGCTCCTACAATGAGCAGTTCTTC	CASSYGGTGGSYNEQFF
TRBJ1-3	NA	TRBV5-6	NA	TGTGCCAGCCTCCCGGGGGGAAAGGGTGGAAACACCATATATTTT	CASLPGGKGGNTIYF
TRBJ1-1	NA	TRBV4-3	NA	TGCGCCAGCAGCTACAGTGGGACAAACACTGAAGCTTTCTTT	CASSYSGTNTEAFF
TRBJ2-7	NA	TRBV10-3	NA	TGTGCCATCAGTGAGTCGGCCGAGCAGTACTTC	CAISESAEQYF
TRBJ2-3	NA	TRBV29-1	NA	TGCAGCGTTGCGTTCGGGGTAGGGGTCACAGATACGCAGTATTTT	CSVAFGVGVTDTQYF
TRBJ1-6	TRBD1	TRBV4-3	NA	TGCGCCAGCAGCCAGGATGACCCCGGGACAGCAAATTCACCCCTCCACTTT	CASSQDDPGTANSPLHF
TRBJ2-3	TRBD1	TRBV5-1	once	TGCGCCAGCAGCTTCTCGACAGGGGGCTTGACAGATACGCAGTATTTT	CASSFSTGGLTDTQYF
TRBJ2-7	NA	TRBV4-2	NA	TGTGCCAGCAGCCAACGATACAGGACTTCAGGCGAGCAGTACTTC	CASSQRYRTSGEQYF
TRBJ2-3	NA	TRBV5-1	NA	TGCGCCAGCAGTCCGGTGGGGGGCACAGATACGCAGTATTTT	CASSPVGGTDTQYF
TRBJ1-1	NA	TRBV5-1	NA	TGCGCCAGCAGCGCGTCACAGGGATACGGTGAAGCTTTCTTT	CASSASQGYGEAFF
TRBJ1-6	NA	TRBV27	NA	TGTGCCAGCAGTTTCTCTAATTCACCCCTCCACTTT	CASSFSNSPLHF
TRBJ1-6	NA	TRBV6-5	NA	TGTGCCAGCAGTAGGACGGGTCCGTGGTCACCCCTCCACTTT	CASSRTGPWSPLHF
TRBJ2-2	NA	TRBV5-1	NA	TGCGCCAGCAGCACAGACCTCCCCGGGGAGCTGTTTTTT	CASSTDLPGELFF
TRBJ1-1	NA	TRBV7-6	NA	TGTGCCAGCAGCCCCCAGGGATGGGCTGAAGCTTTCTTT	CASSPQGWAEAFF
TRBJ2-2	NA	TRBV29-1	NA	TGCAGCGTTTCAGTGGGAGTGAACACCGGGGAGCTGTTTTTT	CSVSVGVNTGELFF
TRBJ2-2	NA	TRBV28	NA	TGTGCCAGCAGTTTACAGGTTTCCGGGGAGCTGTTTTTT	CASSLQVSGELFF
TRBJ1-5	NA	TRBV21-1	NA	TGTGCCAGCAGCAAAGCTCTTCGGGGCAGCAATCAGCCCCAGCATTTT	CASSKALRGSNQPQHF
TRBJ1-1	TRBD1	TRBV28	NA	TGTGCCAGCAGTTCAACAGGGGGCAAGACTGAAGCTTTCTTT	CASSSTGGKTEAFF
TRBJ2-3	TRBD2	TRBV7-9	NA	TGTGCCAGCACCTTAAAAATCGGGGGGTCGGCAGCTCCTCGGGATACGCAGTATTTT	CASTLKIGGSAAPRDTQYF
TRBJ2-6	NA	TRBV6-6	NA	TGTGCCACGCTCTCGGGGCCTGGGGCCAACGTCCTGACTTTC	CATLSGPGANVLTF
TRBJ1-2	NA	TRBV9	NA	TGTGCCAGCAGCGCAAGGACAAGGGGGAACTATGGCTACACCTTC	CASSARTRGNYGYTF
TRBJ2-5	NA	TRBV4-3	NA	TGCGCCAGCAGCCAAGTGACAGGCCTGGAGACCCAGTACTTC	CASSQVTGLETQYF
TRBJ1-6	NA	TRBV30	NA	TGTGCCTGGCACCGGGACTTTAATTCACCCCTCCACTTT	CAWHRDFNSPLHF
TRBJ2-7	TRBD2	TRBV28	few	TGTGCCAGCGTTAAAGCGGGGGGCGGGCCCTACGAGCAGTACTTC	CASVKAGGGPYEQYF
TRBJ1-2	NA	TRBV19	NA	TGTGCCAGTAGTATCTCGGGGGGTCACGGCTACACCTTC	CASSISGGHGYTF
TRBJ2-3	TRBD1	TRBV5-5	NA	TGTGCCAGCAGCTGGGGACAGTCCACAGATACGCAGTATTTT	CASSWGQSTDTQYF